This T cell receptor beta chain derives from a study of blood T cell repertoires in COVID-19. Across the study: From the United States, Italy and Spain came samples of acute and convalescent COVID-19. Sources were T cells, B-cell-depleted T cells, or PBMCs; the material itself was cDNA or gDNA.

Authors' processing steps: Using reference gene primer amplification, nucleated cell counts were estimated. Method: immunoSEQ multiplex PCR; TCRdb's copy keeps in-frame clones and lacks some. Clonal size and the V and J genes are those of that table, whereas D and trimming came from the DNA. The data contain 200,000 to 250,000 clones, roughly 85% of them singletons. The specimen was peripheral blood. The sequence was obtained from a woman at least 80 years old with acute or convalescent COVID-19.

The CDR3 region has the DNA TGTGCCAGCAGCGACCCCCCGGGACAGGGGGCGTTTGGCACTGAAGCTTTCTTT. It yields the protein CASSDPPGQGAFGTEAFF. V usage is TRBV9 and J usage is TRBJ1-1; 12 nucleotides agree with TRBD1. The V and J ends lost 3 bases and 4 bases, in that order; junction bases with no gene match: 13. The length of the CDR3 is 18 residues. Per germline, CDR1 SGDLS and CDR2 YYNGEE.